This is a list of T cell receptor beta chains from one sample in a study of blood T cells in healthy people across ages. MiXCR was run by TCRdb on the 5' RACE reads, yielding one entry per CDR3 protein. The sample lists around 780,000 distinct CDR3 sequences, around 24% occurring once. Another study also made use of these data, one on T cells of mothers and their children.

The sample consisted of blood. These receptors came from a boy aged 5-17 years in good health. Each CDR3 is given with its conserved first and last residue. Each record gives: J gene, D gene, V gene, clone size, CDR3 DNA, CDR3 protein. D genes are given only for firm matches. Size values are once, few and many counts, or a class for expanded clones, and some rows have none.

TRBJ2-3,TRBD2,TRBV12-3/TRBV12-4,-,TGTGCCAGCAGTCTCCCGGGACTAGGGCCAGGAACAGATACGCAGTATTTT,CASSLPGLGPGTDTQYF
TRBJ1-2,-,TRBV7-8,-,TGTGCCAGCAGCTTAGCCGGGGCCGCTAACTATGGCTACACCTTC,CASSLAGAANYGYTF
TRBJ1-3,-,TRBV25-1,-,TGTGCCAGCAGTGAATTCGGGCAGACCCAAAGCTCTGGAAACACCATATATTTT,CASSEFGQTQSSGNTIYF
TRBJ2-7,TRBD1,TRBV10-3,-,TGTGCCAGTACGGACGGGACAGGGGGCCAGCAGTACTTC,CASTDGTGGQQYF
TRBJ2-3,TRBD1,TRBV5-1,few,TGCGCCAGCAGCCCGTGGACAGGCGGTCCAGATACGCAGTATTTT,CASSPWTGGPDTQYF
TRBJ1-1,-,TRBV2,-,TGTGCCAGAGTCCCCCGGGGGACGAACACTGAAGCTTTCTTT,CARVPRGTNTEAFF
TRBJ2-7,-,TRBV14,few,TGTGCCAGCAGCCGGGGCGTGAAGGGGTACGAGCAGTACTTC,CASSRGVKGYEQYF
TRBJ2-7,-,TRBV15,few,TGTGCCACCAGCAGAGATCCAGGCTTGGACTACGAGCAGTACTTC,CATSRDPGLDYEQYF
TRBJ2-7,-,TRBV5-1,-,TGCGCCAGCAGCCGAGAAGCGAACCCCTACGAGCAGTACTTC,CASSREANPYEQYF
TRBJ2-1,TRBD2,TRBV9,-,TGTGCCAGCAGCGTGGCCCCCCGGGGGGCCTACAATGAGCAGTTCTTC,CASSVAPRGAYNEQFF
TRBJ2-1,-,TRBV6-2/TRBV6-3,few,TGTGCCAGCAGTACCAGGTCCCGATCTTACAATGAGCAGTTCTTC,CASSTRSRSYNEQFF
TRBJ2-7,-,TRBV28,-,TGTGCCAGCAAGGAGAGCTCCTACGAGCAGTACTTC,CASKESSYEQYF
TRBJ2-7,TRBD1,TRBV29-1,-,TGCAGCGTTGAGCCACAGGGGACCTCTAGCGAGCAGTACTTC,CSVEPQGTSSEQYF
TRBJ1-2,TRBD1,TRBV2,-,TGTGCCAGCTCCCGGGACAGGGGCAATTCGGGCTACACCTTC,CASSRDRGNSGYTF
TRBJ1-2,-,TRBV7-2,-,TGTGCCAGCAGCTTAAAGGCAGGCCCTAACTATGGCTACACCTTC,CASSLKAGPNYGYTF
TRBJ2-5,TRBD1,TRBV18,-,TGCGCCAGCTCATTCGCCGGGACAGGGGGCAGGGAGACCCAGTACTTC,CASSFAGTGGRETQYF
TRBJ1-3,-,TRBV7-2,-,TGTGCCAGCAGCTTCGGGGGCGGTGGAAACACCATATATTTT,CASSFGGGGNTIYF
TRBJ1-5,-,TRBV2,few,TGTGCCAGCAGATCGGACACTCAGCCCCAGCATTTT,CASRSDTQPQHF
TRBJ1-1,-,TRBV10-3,-,TGTGCCATCAGTGGTCCACAGGGAACGAACACTGAAGCTTTCTTT,CAISGPQGTNTEAFF
TRBJ2-7,-,TRBV5-1,many,TGCGCCAGCAGCCCACAGGGTACGGTGGAGCAGTACTTC,CASSPQGTVEQYF
TRBJ2-2,-,TRBV20-1,-,TGCAGTGCTAGATACATCTCCGGGGAGCTGTTTTTT,CSARYISGELFF
TRBJ2-7,TRBD1,TRBV10-2,few,TGCGCCAGCAGTGAGTCGTTGGGACAGGGGGCTCGGGAGCAGTACTTC,CASSESLGQGAREQYF
TRBJ2-3,-,TRBV5-1,few,TGCGCCAGCAGCTCCCGCTATGGGCGGGGGCCCACAGATACGCAGTATTTT,CASSSRYGRGPTDTQYF
TRBJ2-1,-,TRBV6-5,-,TGTGCCAGCAGTTACGACGGGGTCTCCTCCTACAATGAGCAGTTCTTC,CASSYDGVSSYNEQFF
TRBJ2-7,-,TRBV10-3,-,TGTGCCACGACAGACAGCTCCTACGAGCAGTACTTC,CATTDSSYEQYF
TRBJ2-7,-,TRBV15,few,TGTGCCACCAGCAGAGGACGGACCTACGAGCAGTACTTC,CATSRGRTYEQYF
TRBJ1-2,-,TRBV27,-,TGTGCCAGCAGTCCAAGCGGGATTTCTGGGGTATTCGGTTATGGCTACACCTTC,CASSPSGISGVFGYGYTF
TRBJ2-7,TRBD1,TRBV6-1,few,TGTGCCAGCAGTGCGGGACAGGGGCGCTACGAGCAGTACTTC,CASSAGQGRYEQYF
TRBJ2-1,-,TRBV2,-,TGTGCCAGCAGCGGGGCCGAAGGCGATGAGCAGTTCTTC,CASSGAEGDEQFF
TRBJ2-1,-,TRBV7-2,few,TGTGCCAGCAAGTTCACTAGCTCCTACAATGAGCAGTTCTTC,CASKFTSSYNEQFF
TRBJ2-7,-,TRBV7-9,-,TGTGCCAGCAGCTTACAGGGCCCCGAGCAGTACTTC,CASSLQGPEQYF
TRBJ1-4,TRBD1,TRBV14,-,TGTGCCAGCAGCCAATATTCCGGGACAGGAGGTGAAAAACTGTTTTTT,CASSQYSGTGGEKLFF
TRBJ1-2,TRBD1,TRBV27,few,TGTGCCAGCAGTACGACAGGGGGGTTGGTTGGCTACACCTTC,CASSTTGGLVGYTF
TRBJ2-7,TRBD2,TRBV6-1,-,TGTGCCAGCAGTGCGGGACTAGCGGGGGGGCTCGAGCAGTACTTC,CASSAGLAGGLEQYF
TRBJ1-2,-,TRBV6-5,few,TGTGCCAGCAGTTCCCGGACATCTGACTATGGCTACACCTTC,CASSSRTSDYGYTF
TRBJ2-2,-,TRBV29-1,few,TGCAGCGTTCAGGGCCCCACCGGGGAGCTGTTTTTT,CSVQGPTGELFF
TRBJ1-1,-,TRBV2,-,TGTGCCAGAAAAATGAGGGGTAATGGGAACACTGAAGCTTTCTTT,CARKMRGNGNTEAFF